Below are 15 T cell receptor beta chains sequenced from a single sample in a study of graft-versus-host responses after intestinal transplantation. The data were produced by immunoSEQ multiplex PCR, yet TCRdb's version contains in-frame clones alone and is incomplete. The sample lists approximately 58,000 clones, around 90% seen once, with 2.7% in the top ten. The sample consisted of PBMCs, taken approximately four months after intestinal transplantation. The receptors come from a human patient who received an intestinal transplant, so some T cells may come from the graft donor.

This chain uses TRBV7-8 with TRBJ2-1, with D possibly being TRBD1 or TRBD2 (5 bases each). Germline assignment: CDR1 SGHVS and CDR2 FQNEAQ. V was clipped by 8 bases and J by 3 bases, with 17 bases between them. The CDR3 is made up of 15 amino acids. The CDR3 region is CASRRMGRLYNEQFF. The CDR3 coding sequence is TGTGCCAGCCGCCGAATGGGACGGCTCTACAATGAGCAGTTCTTC.

The chain employs TRBV5-1 and TRBJ1-2, with TRBD1 matching over 10 bases. Germline V lookup: CDR1 SGHRS, CDR2 YFSETQ. The CDR3 is 14 amino acids. J lost 7 bases, V lost 5 bases, and 8 bases had no gene match. In DNA form, the CDR3 reads TGCGCCAGCAGATCCGGGACAGGGGATCGTGGCTACACCTTC. Protein sequence: CASRSGTGDRGYTF.

The CDR3 here is CASSGILKETQYF. CDR3 bases: TGTGCCAGCAGTGGTATCTTAAAAGAGACCCAGTACTTC. The rearrangement links TRBV2 to TRBJ2-5, with D unresolved. Germline lookup yields CDR1 SNHLY and CDR2 FYNNEI. Trimming cost V 4 bases and J 3 bases, with 9 bases left between them. The CDR3 spans 13 residues.

The V gene is TRBV4-1, the J gene TRBJ2-3, with 11 bases aligning to TRBD2. The length of the CDR3 is 15 residues. V shed 10 bases, J shed 1 base, and the junction held 7 bases outside the gene matches. Germline V gives CDR1 MGHRA, CDR2 YSYEKL. DNA of the CDR3: TGCGCCATCTCCGGGACTAGCGGAGGCACAGATACGCAGTATTTT. It codes for CAISGTSGGTDTQYF.

The rearrangement joins TRBV7-9 to TRBJ2-1, with TRBD2 matching 9 bases. The CDR3 totals 17 residues. The V gene's germline CDR1 is SEHNR and CDR2 FQNEAQ (reference sequence). V trimming: 5 bases; J trimming: 1 base; junction bases outside the gene matches: 9. The CDR3 protein is CASSLRLADSSYNEQFF. In DNA, the CDR3 is TGTGCCAGCAGCCTCCGACTAGCGGATTCTTCCTACAATGAGCAGTTCTTC.

V gene TRBV10-3 combines with J gene TRBJ1-1, with unresolved D. The V gene's germline CDR1 is ENHRY and CDR2 SYGVKD. The CDR3 loop spans 14 amino acids. Trimming took off 2 bases at V and 3 bases at J, with 10 bases between the two ends. CDR3 residues: CAISEVGQDTEAFF. Here the CDR3 DNA reads TGTGCCATCAGTGAGGTCGGGCAGGACACTGAAGCTTTCTTT.

J is TRBJ1-5 and V is TRBV7-7; 9 bases fit TRBD1. Per germline, CDR1 SSHAT and CDR2 FNYEAQ (reference sequence). Losses at the gene ends were 5 bases for V and 5 bases for J; bases not matched to a gene: 1. The CDR3 is made up of 13 amino acids. The CDR3 loop is CASSRDRDQPQHF. CDR3 bases: TGTGCCAGCAGCAGGGACAGGGATCAGCCCCAGCATTTT.

The chain employs TRBV28 and TRBJ2-1; 8 bases align to TRBD1. Germline trimming cut 1 base from V and 1 base from J; bases unmatched to any gene: 0. Per the germline V gene, CDR1 is MDHEN and CDR2 is SYDVKM. This CDR3 has 15 amino acids. CDR3 sequence reads: CASSLYRGSYNEQFF. The CDR3 nucleotides are TGTGCCAGCAGTTTATACAGGGGGTCCTACAATGAGCAGTTCTTC.

The chain couples TRBV4-2 to TRBJ2-3; the match to TRBD2 covers 7 bases. With V trimmed by 2 bases and J by 2 bases, 7 bases remained unmatched. CDR1 is LGHNA and CDR2 is YNFKEQ in the germline V gene. This CDR3 spans 16 amino acids. The CDR3: CASSQKGREYTDTQYF. The CDR3 coding sequence is TGTGCCAGCAGCCAAAAAGGGCGGGAGTACACAGATACGCAGTATTTT.

The CDR3 is CASTRGAADSGELFF. CDR3 coding DNA: TGTGCCAGCACACGGGGGGCGGCTGACAGCGGGGAGCTGTTTTTT. The gene calls are TRBV6-1 and TRBJ2-2; a possible D gene is TRBD2 (7 bases). The germline V gene has CDR1 MNHNS and CDR2 SASEGT. The CDR3 contains 15 residues. Trimming pared 7 bases from V and 7 bases from J, leaving 19 bases between.

The V and J genes are TRBV28 and TRBJ2-7, with 10 bases matching TRBD2. V dropped 4 bases and J dropped 2; count of bases not matched to a gene: 5. The germline V gene has CDR1 MDHEN and CDR2 SYDVKM. This CDR3 has 15 residues. The CDR3 loop is CASSSGTSVPYEQYF. CDR3 nucleotide sequence: TGTGCCAGCAGTTCCGGGACTAGCGTCCCCTACGAGCAGTACTTC.

This chain uses TRBV7-6 with TRBJ2-7; unclear D gene. Germline V lookup: CDR1 SGHVS, CDR2 FNYEAQ. The V and J ends lost 5 bases and 0 bases respectively, with 11 bases between them. CDR3 length: 14 amino acids. CDR3 nucleotides: TGTGCCAGCAGCCGCTACGGCGGCTCCTACGAGCAGTACTTC. Protein sequence: CASSRYGGSYEQYF.

Concerning this clone: The same CDR3 also results from other DNA sequences found in this sample. The rearrangement joins TRBV18 to TRBJ2-3; D is uncertain. V was trimmed by 3 bases and J by 4 bases, leaving 11 bases between them. This CDR3 is built from 14 residues. The germline CDR1 and CDR2 sequences are KGHSH and LQKENI. As DNA, the CDR3 is TGTGCCAGCTCACCCGGGTTGGTCTCAGATACGCAGTATTTT. Its protein product is CASSPGLVSDTQYF.

The chain joins TRBV7-9 to TRBJ2-7; no clear D. The CDR3 spans 13 residues. V was clipped by 1 base and J by 2 bases, with 6 bases between them. The germline CDR1 and CDR2 sequences are SEHNR and FQNEAQ (reference sequence). This chain's CDR3 is CASSLGHPYEQYF. CDR3 coding DNA: TGTGCCAGCAGCTTAGGCCACCCCTACGAGCAGTACTTC.

This chain joins TRBV4-1 and TRBJ1-1, with D perhaps TRBD1 (5 bases). The V end was cut by 4 bases, the J end by 0 bases, with 6 bases between. Looked up from germline, CDR1 is MGHRA and CDR2 is YSYEKL. CDR3 length: 13 amino acids. CDR3 residues: CASSRGVNTEAFF. The CDR3 DNA is TGCGCCAGCAGCCGGGGCGTGAACACTGAAGCTTTCTTT.